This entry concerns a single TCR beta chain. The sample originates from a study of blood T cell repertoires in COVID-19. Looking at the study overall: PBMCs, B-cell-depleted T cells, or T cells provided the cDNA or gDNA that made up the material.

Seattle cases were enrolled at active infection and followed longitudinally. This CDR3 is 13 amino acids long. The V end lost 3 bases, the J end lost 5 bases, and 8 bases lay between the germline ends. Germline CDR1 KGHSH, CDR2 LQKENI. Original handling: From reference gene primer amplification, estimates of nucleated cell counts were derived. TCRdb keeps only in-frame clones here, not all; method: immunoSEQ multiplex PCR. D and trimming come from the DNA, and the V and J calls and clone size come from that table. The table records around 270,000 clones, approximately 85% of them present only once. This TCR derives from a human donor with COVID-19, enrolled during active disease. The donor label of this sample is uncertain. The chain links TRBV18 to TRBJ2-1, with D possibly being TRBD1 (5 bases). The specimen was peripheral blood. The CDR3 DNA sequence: TGTGCCAGCTCACCTTTACAGGACAATGAGCAGTTCTTC. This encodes CASSPLQDNEQFF.